The clone carrying this T cell receptor (beta chain) was counted ten times or more. With a J-beta primer mix and a sample-barcoded 5' primer, a second PCR ran about 7 to 12 cycles. TCRdb re-analysed the 5' RACE reads in MiXCR, keeping a single row per CDR3 protein. The data contain about 680,000 distinct CDR3 sequences, roughly 49% of them singletons. The germline CDR1 and CDR2 sequences are SEHNR and FQNEAQ (reference sequence). This CDR3 contains 16 residues. Trimming stripped 3 bases from V and 7 bases from J, with 22 bases between. This specimen belongs to a study of blood T cells in healthy people across ages.

This TCR was recovered from a woman aged 55 to 70 in good health. The specimen sequenced was blood. This chain links TRBV7-9 with TRBJ2-7; TRBD2 is a possible D gene (5 bases). The CDR3 protein is CASSFRPWRVGEEQYF. The CDR3 nucleotides are TGTGCCAGCAGCTTCCGGCCTTGGCGGGTGGGAGAGGAGCAGTACTTC.